The table lists the clone carrying this T cell receptor beta chain with a few counts. Its matching antigen is unknown. Sequenced by immunoSEQ multiplex PCR; TCRdb stores in-frame clones only, minus some. The data show around 3,500 clones, roughly three fifths seen once. This sample is drawn from a study of regulatory dendritic cells for organ transplantation. Background on the study: Monocytes received vitamin D3 on days 0 and 4, IL-10 on day 4. General study findings and limits: Naive CD4+ and CD8+ repertoires were highly diverse; memory CD8+ was most oligoclonal. Regulatory dendritic cells appeared to expand memory CD8+ clones less than mature ones.

Sorted T cells were CFSE-labeled and cultured 5 days with allogeneic regulatory or mature dendritic cells at 1:10. CD4+ or CD8+ T cells were sorted as naive CD45RA+ or memory CD45RO+. V shed 3 bases, J shed 2 bases, and the junction held 3 bases outside the gene matches. This CDR3 has 14 amino acids. Germline CDR1 reads SGDLS; CDR2 reads YYNGEE. The sample was memory CD8+ T cells from blood cultured with dendritic cells. Subset reported: CD45RO+ memory T cells. The chain employs TRBV9 and TRBJ1-1; the match to TRBD1 covers 8 bases. The TCR originated in a human donor in good health. The CDR3 sequence: CASSATGGNTEAFF. The CDR3 coding sequence is TGTGCCAGCAGCGCCACAGGGGGTAACACTGAAGCTTTCTTT.